This TCR beta chain derives from a study of CD8+CD57+ T cells in acquired aplastic anemia. Study as a whole: Sorted CD4+ and CD8+ cells yielded DNA averaging around 3 ug.

Genomic DNA provided the template from which TCR beta VDJ and CDR3 profiles were obtained. Each CDR3 protein gets one entry after TCRdb re-called the reads with MiXCR. The table shows about 160,000 distinct CDR3 sequences, with about half occurring only once. All patients picked for sequencing had shown, by flow cytometry, an expansion of CD8+CD57+ cells. V was shortened by 6 bases and J by 4 bases, with 12 bases between the two germline ends. The CDR3 covers 13 residues. Germline V CDR1 and CDR2: SGHTA, FQGNSA. The receptor was derived from a human donor with aplastic anemia. Sequenced input: sorted CD4+, CD8+, or CD8+CD57+ T cells (not recorded which) from PBMCs. The rearrangement uses TRBV7-2 and TRBJ1-2; a weak D match, TRBD1 (6 bases). Here the CDR3 DNA reads TGTGCCAGCAGTTCCGACAGGTCCTATGGCTACACCTTC. This encodes CASSSDRSYGYTF.